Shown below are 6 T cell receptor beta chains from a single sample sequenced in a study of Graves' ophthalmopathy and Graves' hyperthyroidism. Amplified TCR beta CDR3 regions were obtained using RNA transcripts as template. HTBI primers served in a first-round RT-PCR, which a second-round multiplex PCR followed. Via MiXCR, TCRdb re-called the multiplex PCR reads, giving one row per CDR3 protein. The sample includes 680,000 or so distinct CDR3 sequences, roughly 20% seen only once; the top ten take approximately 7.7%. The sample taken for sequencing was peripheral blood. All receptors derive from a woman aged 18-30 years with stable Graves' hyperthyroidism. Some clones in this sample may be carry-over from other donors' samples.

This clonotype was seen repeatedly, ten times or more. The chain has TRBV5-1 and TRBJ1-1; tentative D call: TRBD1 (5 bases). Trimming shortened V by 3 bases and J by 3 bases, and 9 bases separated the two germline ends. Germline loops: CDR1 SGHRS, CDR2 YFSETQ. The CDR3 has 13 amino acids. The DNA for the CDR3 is TGCGCCAGCAGCTCCGCAGGGTACACTGAAGCTTTCTTT. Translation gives CASSSAGYTEAFF.

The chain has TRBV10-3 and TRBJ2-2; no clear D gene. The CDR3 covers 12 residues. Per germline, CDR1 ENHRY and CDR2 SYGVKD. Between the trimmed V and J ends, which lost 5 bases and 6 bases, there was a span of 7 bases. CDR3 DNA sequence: TGTGCCATCAGTTTTGATCCCGGGGAGCTGTTTTTT. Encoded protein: CAISFDPGELFF.

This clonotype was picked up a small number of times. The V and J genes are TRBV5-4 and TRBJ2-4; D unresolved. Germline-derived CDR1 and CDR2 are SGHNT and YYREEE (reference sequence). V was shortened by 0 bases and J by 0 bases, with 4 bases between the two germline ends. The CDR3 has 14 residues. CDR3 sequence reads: CASSLGAAKNIQYF. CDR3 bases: TGTGCCAGCAGCTTGGGGGCAGCCAAAAACATTCAGTACTTC.

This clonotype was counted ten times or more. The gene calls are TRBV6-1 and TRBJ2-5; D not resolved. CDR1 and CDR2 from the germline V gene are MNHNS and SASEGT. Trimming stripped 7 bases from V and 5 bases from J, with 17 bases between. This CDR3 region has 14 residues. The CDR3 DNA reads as TGTGCCAGCAAAACGAGGATCTATAGGGAGACCCAGTACTTC. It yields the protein CASKTRIYRETQYF.

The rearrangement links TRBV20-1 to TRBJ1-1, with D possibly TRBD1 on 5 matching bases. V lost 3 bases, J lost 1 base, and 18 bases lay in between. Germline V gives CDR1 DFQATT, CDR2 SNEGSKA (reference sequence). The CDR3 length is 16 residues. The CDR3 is CSARSGAQRANTEAFF. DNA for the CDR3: TGCAGTGCTAGGTCCGGGGCCCAGAGGGCGAACACTGAAGCTTTCTTT.

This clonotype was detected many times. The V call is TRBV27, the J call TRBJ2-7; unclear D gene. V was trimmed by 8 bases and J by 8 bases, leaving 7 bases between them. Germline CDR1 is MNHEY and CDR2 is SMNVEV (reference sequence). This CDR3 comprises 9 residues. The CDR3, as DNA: TGTGCCAGCCCCAAGAAGCAGTACTTC. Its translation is CASPKKQYF.